Following are 13 T cell receptor beta chains from one sample sequenced in a study of OX40 agonist ivuxolimab in advanced cancers. Profiled with immunoSEQ multiplex PCR; TCRdb holds only in-frame clones, not every one. The sample consists of 45,000 to 55,000 clones, 81% of them appearing once. The sample was CD4+ or CD8+ T cells sorted from blood, taken in a trial of the OX40 agonist ivuxolimab. Receptor source: an adult with an advanced solid tumor such as melanoma, head and neck, liver or kidney cancer.

The chain links TRBV30 to TRBJ2-2; TRBD2 might be the D (5 bases). V was shortened by 3 bases and J by 0 bases, with 8 bases between the two germline ends. Germline V gene sequence: CDR1 GTSNPN, CDR2 SVGIG (reference sequence). There are 14 residues in the CDR3. CDR3 DNA sequence: TGTGCCTGGAGGCAGCGGACGAACACCGGGGAGCTGTTTTTT. Its protein product is CAWRQRTNTGELFF.

V and J are TRBV5-6 and TRBJ2-7; D not certain. Deletions cut 4 bases from V and 1 base from J, with 9 bases between. Germline CDR1 reads SGHDT; CDR2 reads YYEEEE. This CDR3 is 13 amino acids long. DNA for the CDR3: TGTGCCAGCAGCGCCGACACGTCCTACGAGCAGTACTTC. Amino acids: CASSADTSYEQYF.

This clone was counted a single time. The chain joins TRBV7-9 to TRBJ1-4; D is perhaps TRBD1 (6 bases). Germline loops: CDR1 SEHNR, CDR2 FQNEAQ (reference sequence). Trimming removed 8 bases from V and 8 bases from J, with 21 bases in between. CDR3 length: 15 residues. The CDR3 DNA follows: TGTGCCAGCCAGCCCGGGGGCAGCCATATAGAAAAACTGTTTTTT. It translates to CASQPGGSHIEKLFF.

This clone was observed a handful of times. The chain is built from TRBV14 and TRBJ2-2; no reliable D call. The length of the CDR3 is 13 residues. Germline V gene lookup returns CDR1 SGHDN and CDR2 FVKESK. Trimming removed 4 bases from V and 3 bases from J, with 6 bases in between. CDR3 sequence: CASSLMYTGELFF. The CDR3 DNA reads TGTGCCAGCAGCCTGATGTACACCGGGGAGCTGTTTTTT.

To note about this clone: Other DNA sequences in this sample translate to the same CDR3. V and J are TRBV6-1 and TRBJ1-2, with a possible D match to TRBD1 (6 bases). This CDR3 spans 14 amino acids. Between the trimmed V and J ends, which lost 8 bases and 4 bases, there was a span of 17 bases. Germline assignment: CDR1 MNHNS and CDR2 SASEGT. The DNA for the CDR3 is TGTGCCAGCGGGGGGCAGGGGAGTTTCTATGGCTACACCTTC. Protein product: CASGGQGSFYGYTF.

The chain couples TRBV5-1 to TRBJ2-3, with a tentative D call TRBD1 (5 bases). Germline V gives CDR1 SGHRS, CDR2 YFSETQ. The CDR3 runs 15 residues. The germline V and J ends were trimmed by 0 bases and 4 bases, with 12 bases remaining between them. The CDR3 region is CASSLDQGSSDTQYF. CDR3 sequence (DNA): TGCGCCAGCAGCTTGGACCAGGGAAGTTCAGATACGCAGTATTTT. Drawing the rest from reference TRBV5-1 and TRBJ2-3, the complete variable domain is KAGVTQTPRYLIKTRGQQVTLSCSPISGHRSVSWYQQTPGQGLQFLFEYFSETQRNKGNFPGRFSGRQFSNSRSEMNVSTLELGDSALYLCASSLDQGSSDTQYFGPGTRLTVL.

In this sample, this clone turned up a few times. The rearrangement joins TRBV19 to TRBJ1-5; D is possibly TRBD1 (6 bases). Per the germline V gene, CDR1 is LNHDA and CDR2 is SQIVND (reference sequence). Trimming cost V 11 bases and J 0 bases, with 14 bases left between them. This CDR3 has 14 residues. The CDR3 spells CASRGGHSNQPQHF. The CDR3 DNA is TGTGCCTCAAGGGGGGGGCATAGCAATCAGCCCCAGCATTTT.

The chain carries TRBV14 and TRBJ2-7; D unresolved. The CDR3 sequence is 13 residues long. Germline-derived CDR1 and CDR2 are SGHDN and FVKESK. Trimming removed 1 base from V and 5 bases from J, with 9 bases in between. The DNA for the CDR3 is TGTGCCAGCAGCCAAGTTGGCTGGGACGAGCAGTACTTC. It translates to CASSQVGWDEQYF.

The chain combines TRBV7-8 with TRBJ2-3; 13 nucleotides agree with TRBD2. J was trimmed by 3 bases and V by 0 bases; bases with no gene match: 3. The CDR3 length is 17 residues. Germline V gene data show CDR1 as SGHVS and CDR2 as FQNEAQ. The CDR3 here is CASSLALAGGPTDTQYF. The CDR3 DNA sequence: TGTGCCAGCAGCTTAGCACTAGCGGGGGGGCCGACAGATACGCAGTATTTT.

V gene TRBV13 combines with J gene TRBJ2-5; 10 bases line up with TRBD2. Germline assignment: CDR1 PRHDT and CDR2 FYEKMQ (reference sequence). The CDR3 consists of 15 residues. V lost 0 bases to trimming and J lost 5 bases; unmatched junction nucleotides: 3. The CDR3 region is CASSLGLAGGETQYF. The CDR3 bases are TGTGCCAGCAGCTTAGGTTTAGCGGGAGGCGAGACCCAGTACTTC. Full variable domain (missing parts from reference TRBV13 and TRBJ2-5): AAGVIQSPRHLIKEKRETATLKCYPIPRHDTVYWYQQGPGQDPQFLISFYEKMQSDKGSIPDRFSAQQFSDYHSELNMSSLELGDSALYFCASSLGLAGGETQYFGPGTRLLVL.

The V gene is TRBV28, the J gene TRBJ1-5; D might be TRBD1 (6 bases). This CDR3 is built from 17 residues. Germline-derived CDR1 and CDR2 are MDHEN and SYDVKM. V shed 5 bases and J shed 3 bases, with 20 bases lying between them. As DNA, the CDR3 is TGTGCCAGCAGTCATACAGGGTTGGATCCTAACAATCAGCCCCAGCATTTT. Translated, it gives CASSHTGLDPNNQPQHF.

This clone was found a few times. The V call is TRBV6-1, the J call TRBJ1-6; D is perhaps TRBD1 (5 bases). CDR3 length: 14 amino acids. Germline values: CDR1 MNHNS, CDR2 SASEGT. Trimming took off 3 bases at V and 5 bases at J, with 8 bases between the two ends. CDR3 residues: CASSDSTDNSPLHF. DNA for the CDR3: TGTGCCAGCAGTGACTCGACAGATAATTCACCCCTCCACTTT.

The chain carries TRBV28 and TRBJ2-7; TRBD1 aligns across 7 bases. The CDR3 contains 13 residues. Per the germline V gene, CDR1 is MDHEN and CDR2 is SYDVKM. The V and J ends lost 5 bases and 5 bases, in that order; junction bases with no gene match: 6. The CDR3 region is CASSRTGTDEQYV. CDR3 DNA sequence: TGTGCCAGCAGTCGAACCGGGACAGACGAGCAGTACGTC.